These T cell receptor beta chains were read from a single sample in a study of cytomegalovirus exposure and HLA in healthy donors. Method: immunoSEQ multiplex PCR; TCRdb's copy keeps in-frame clones and lacks some. With tens of thousands of clones in the sample, the ten largest clones hold 15%. Material: PBMCs. The receptors derive from a man aged 50 to 59 in good health and CMV-seropositive. Both conserved end residues are trimmed from each CDR3. Fields, in order: V gene, D gene, CDR3 protein. The D gene is left open where the match is weak.

V gene: TRBV6-6
D gene: TRBD1
CDR3 protein: ASSGTGGNTIY

V gene: TRBV18
D gene: TRBD1
CDR3 protein: ASSRDRISYNEQF

V gene: TRBV27
D gene: -
CDR3 protein: ASSFQAGAHYEQY

V gene: TRBV28
D gene: -
CDR3 protein: ASRAFYGYT

V gene: TRBV30
D gene: -
CDR3 protein: AWSVLTDTEAF

V gene: TRBV18
D gene: -
CDR3 protein: ASSPDRYNEQF

V gene: TRBV6-6
D gene: -
CDR3 protein: ASTSRGGGGTDTQY

V gene: TRBV6-6
D gene: -
CDR3 protein: ASSRRDFGETQY

V gene: TRBV12-5
D gene: -
CDR3 protein: ASGLVVGLPVAGELF

V gene: TRBV5-4
D gene: TRBD2
CDR3 protein: ASSLGPTSGVRNEQF

V gene: TRBV30
D gene: -
CDR3 protein: AWSFRGVNTEAF

V gene: TRBV9
D gene: TRBD2
CDR3 protein: ASSVEAGGAGVEQF

V gene: TRBV30
D gene: TRBD1
CDR3 protein: AWSRQGVSEAF

V gene: TRBV15
D gene: TRBD2
CDR3 protein: ADKPVAGVLYEQY

V gene: TRBV11-3
D gene: -
CDR3 protein: ASSQRFSTDTQY

V gene: TRBV5-6
D gene: -
CDR3 protein: ASSLVTGVLGYT

V gene: TRBV19
D gene: TRBD1
CDR3 protein: ASMGQGNTEAF

V gene: TRBV5-1
D gene: TRBD1
CDR3 protein: ASSRTGGEFSEAF